This entry concerns a single T cell receptor beta chain. Its antigen is unidentified. This sample also contains other DNA sequences that code for the same CDR3. CDR1 and CDR2 from the germline V gene are SGHDT and YYEEEE. V was cut by 4 bases and J by 4 bases, with 20 bases left in between. CDR3 length: 16 amino acids. These data originate in a study of cytomegalovirus exposure and HLA in healthy donors. Study-level findings and limits: TCR beta chains numbering some 160 were designated cytomegalovirus-associated.

PCR primers comprised 60 Vbeta and 13 Jbeta primers. The protocol was immunoSEQ multiplex PCR, while the TCRdb copy is restricted to in-frame clones and leaves out a portion. The sample includes about 120,000 clones, roughly four fifths of them seen just once. The chain links TRBV5-6 to TRBJ1-2; D is unresolved. Sequences were obtained from PBMCs. This sequence originates from a woman between 35 and 50 years old in good health and CMV-seropositive. CDR3: CASSVIETPNLYGYTF. The CDR3 bases are TGTGCCAGCAGCGTTATAGAGACACCGAATCTCTATGGCTACACCTTC.